The 20 T cell receptor beta chains below all came from one sample that was sequenced in a study of T cells in Graves' hyperthyroidism and ophthalmopathy. Researchers took RNA transcripts and amplified the TCR beta CDR3 regions from them. In the first-round RT-PCR of the TCR CDR3, the HTBI primer set was used. TCRdb analysed the multiplex PCR reads with MiXCR anew, one entry per CDR3 protein. The table lists hundreds of thousands of distinct CDR3 sequences, approximately 15% of them singletons, with 4% to 5.5% in the top ten. Sequencing was carried out using blood. The source of these receptors is a woman aged 40 to 49 with Graves' ophthalmopathy.

This clonotype has ten or more counts. The chain links TRBV27 to TRBJ2-2; TRBD2 is a possible D gene (6 bases). The germline V gene has CDR1 MNHEY and CDR2 SMNVEV (reference sequence). The CDR3 is 15 amino acids. V was clipped by 10 bases and J by 7 bases, with 22 bases between them. Here the CDR3 reads CATYEAGNSVGELFF. The CDR3 DNA reads as TGTGCCACCTACGAAGCGGGTAATAGCGTCGGGGAGCTGTTTTTT.

In this sample, this clonotype turned up many times. This chain uses TRBV6-1 with TRBJ2-7, with D unclear. The V end was cut by 1 base, the J end by 3 bases, with 4 bases between. CDR3 length equals 12 residues. Per the germline V gene, CDR1 is MNHNS and CDR2 is SASEGT. CDR3 residues: CASSEVYYEQYF. Written as DNA, the CDR3 is TGTGCCAGCAGTGAAGTCTACTACGAGCAGTACTTC.

The chain uses TRBV15 and TRBJ1-5; D is uncertain. CDR1 LNHNV and CDR2 YYDKDF come from the germline V gene (reference sequence). The ends were cut back, 0 bases at V and 0 bases at J, with 6 bases in the middle. The CDR3 is 15 residues long. CDR3 DNA sequence: TGTGCCACCAGCAGAGATCGGGTTAGCAATCAGCCCCAGCATTTT. Translating it yields CATSRDRVSNQPQHF. Full variable domain (rest looked up from reference TRBV15 and TRBJ1-5): DAMVIQNPRYQVTQFGKPVTLSCSQTLNHNVMYWYQQKSSQAPKLLFHYYDKDFNNEADTPDNFQSRRPNTSFCFLDIRSPGLGDTAMYLCATSRDRVSNQPQHFGDGTRLSIL.

The V call is TRBV14, the J call TRBJ2-2, with D perhaps being TRBD1 or TRBD2 (5 bases each). This CDR3 has 15 amino acids. Germline values: CDR1 SGHDN, CDR2 FVKESK. The ends were cut back, 4 bases at V and 4 bases at J, with 13 bases in the middle. The CDR3 reads CASSRGERATGELFF. CDR3 DNA: TGTGCCAGCAGCCGAGGGGAAAGGGCCACCGGGGAGCTGTTTTTT.

This clonotype was recorded at least ten times. The chain uses TRBV29-1 and TRBJ2-5, with D perhaps matching TRBD2 (6 bases). This CDR3 spans 12 amino acids. The V and J ends lost 3 bases and 5 bases respectively, with 10 bases between them. The germline CDR1 and CDR2 sequences are SQVTM and ANQGSEA. The CDR3 DNA reads as TGCAGCGTTGATGCGGGAATGGAGACCCAGTACTTC. It is translated as CSVDAGMETQYF.

The V call is TRBV29-1, the J call TRBJ2-7; no firm D call. The germline CDR1 and CDR2 sequences are SQVTM and ANQGSEA. This CDR3 is 12 amino acids long. The V end was cut by 6 bases, the J end by 1 base, with 10 bases between. For the CDR3, the DNA is TGCAGCGTGCAGGACGGATCCTACGAGCAGTACTTC. It yields the protein CSVQDGSYEQYF.

The V gene is TRBV20-1, the J gene TRBJ2-7, with 9 bases that match TRBD1. The V gene's germline CDR1 is DFQATT and CDR2 SNEGSKA (reference sequence). CDR3 length: 15 amino acids. V lost 3 bases, J lost 0 bases, and 6 bases stayed unmatched. In DNA, the CDR3 is TGCAGTGCTAGTAAGGGACAGGGTCTCTCCTACGAGCAGTACTTC. Its protein is CSASKGQGLSYEQYF.

This clonotype turned up a few times. This chain joins TRBV3-1 and TRBJ2-1; 13 bases align to TRBD2. The CDR3 length is 18 residues. The ends lost 4 bases at V and 4 bases at J; junction bases unmatched: 10. Germline values: CDR1 LGHDT, CDR2 YNNKEL (reference sequence). The CDR3 loop reads CASSPGLAGVLTYNEQFF. CDR3 DNA sequence: TGTGCCAGCAGCCCAGGACTAGCGGGAGTCTTGACTTACAATGAGCAGTTCTTC.

The rearrangement links TRBV15 to TRBJ1-5, with 8 bases that match TRBD1. The CDR3 contains 19 residues. With V trimmed by 8 bases and J by 0 bases, 18 bases remained unmatched. Germline V lookup: CDR1 LNHNV, CDR2 YYDKDF (reference sequence). Here the CDR3 DNA reads TGTGCCACCGCAAAAGGGGGCAGGGGGCCTCCCTATAGCAATCAGCCCCAGCATTTT. Translation: CATAKGGRGPPYSNQPQHF. Full variable domain (missing parts from reference TRBV15 and TRBJ1-5): DAMVIQNPRYQVTQFGKPVTLSCSQTLNHNVMYWYQQKSSQAPKLLFHYYDKDFNNEADTPDNFQSRRPNTSFCFLDIRSPGLGDTAMYLCATAKGGRGPPYSNQPQHFGDGTRLSIL.

Ten or more counts support this clonotype. This sequence joins TRBV6-5 and TRBJ1-2, with a tentative D call TRBD1 (6 bases). This CDR3 is 11 amino acids long. V lost 6 bases to trimming and J lost 6 bases, with 8 bases between them. Germline V CDR1 and CDR2: MNHEY, SVGAGI. CDR3 coding DNA: TGTGCCAGCAGACACAGGGATGGCTACACCTTC. Its protein is CASRHRDGYTF.

This clonotype appeared a few times. The V and J genes are TRBV28 and TRBJ2-7; TRBD1 matches at 7 bases. CDR3 size: 16 residues. Germline values: CDR1 MDHEN, CDR2 SYDVKM. Trimming at V came to 3 bases and at J to 5 bases, leaving 13 bases not matched to a gene. Here the CDR3 reads CASSFIPTGAEDEQYF. The DNA for the CDR3 is TGTGCCAGCAGTTTCATCCCAACAGGGGCGGAGGACGAGCAGTACTTC.

This clonotype was counted at least ten times. V is TRBV11-2 and J is TRBJ1-2; D is uncertain. V gave up 0 bases and J gave up 8 bases, with 7 bases separating them. The CDR3 length is 12 residues. Germline V gene lookup returns CDR1 SGHAT and CDR2 FQNNGV. The DNA for the CDR3 is TGTGCCAGCAGCTTAGAGCGGTTGGGCTACACCTTC. Its protein is CASSLERLGYTF.

This clonotype was counted a few times. Compared with germline, one end of the junction differs, possibly owing to a read error. The V call is TRBV5-1, the J call TRBJ2-2, with D uncertain. The CDR3 sequence is 15 residues long. The germline V gene encodes CDR1 SGHRS and CDR2 YFSETQ. CDR3 DNA sequence: TGCGCCAGCAGCTTGGGCGGCACTAACATCGGGGAGCTGTTTTTT. Its translation is CASSLGGTNIGELFF.

This clonotype showed up many times. CDR3 sequence reads: CASSSVKGQGGETQYF. Written as DNA, the CDR3 is TGTGCCAGCAGCTCAGTAAAGGGACAGGGTGGGGAGACCCAGTACTTC. This chain joins TRBV11-2 and TRBJ2-5, with 9 bases aligning to TRBD1. CDR1 is SGHAT and CDR2 is FQNNGV in the germline V gene. The CDR3 runs 16 residues. The J segment lost 5 bases and the V segment lost 4 bases, leaving 11 bases of the junction unmatched.

The rearrangement links TRBV10-1 to TRBJ2-3; TRBD2 matches 8 bases. Germline lookup yields CDR1 WNHNN and CDR2 SYGVQD (reference sequence). There are 17 residues in the CDR3. Trimming at V came to 3 bases and at J to 2 bases, leaving 10 bases not matched to a gene. CDR3 loop: CASSERVAGSITDTQYF. DNA of the CDR3: TGCGCCAGCAGTGAACGGGTAGCGGGAAGTATCACAGATACGCAGTATTTT.

The genes are TRBV11-2 and TRBJ2-7; 15 bases line up with TRBD2. Germline V gene sequence: CDR1 SGHAT, CDR2 FQNNGV. This CDR3 is 19 amino acids long. Trimming cost V 5 bases and J 3 bases; bases outside gene matches: 14. The CDR3 DNA follows: TGTGCCAGCAGCACCGGACTAGCGGGAGGGCCGAGTAAGCTCTACGAGCAGTACTTC. Translation gives CASSTGLAGGPSKLYEQYF.

The sample holds many counts of this clonotype. The CDR3 sequence is CASRDPGGETQYF. The CDR3 nucleotides read TGTGCCAGCAGGGACCCAGGGGGTGAGACCCAGTACTTC. This chain uses TRBV6-1 with TRBJ2-5; 7 positions agree with TRBD1. CDR3 size: 13 residues. Germline assignment: CDR1 MNHNS and CDR2 SASEGT. The ends lost 6 bases at V and 5 bases at J; junction bases unmatched: 6.

The CDR3 DNA reads as TGTGCCAGCAGTTCGGCCATAGGGGCTGAAGCTTTCTTT. This translates into CASSSAIGAEAFF. The J gene is TRBJ1-1, the V gene TRBV27; TRBD1 is a possible D gene (5 bases). The V gene lost 4 bases and the J gene lost 6 bases, with 12 bases spanning the gap. The CDR3 length is 13 residues. Germline V gene sequence: CDR1 MNHEY, CDR2 SMNVEV (reference sequence).

This clonotype was recorded many times. CDR3: CASSYDGSRNQPQHF. The CDR3 DNA sequence: TGTGCCAGCAGTTACGACGGCAGTCGGAATCAGCCCCAGCATTTT. The V and J genes are TRBV6-5 and TRBJ1-5; D unclear. There are 15 residues in the CDR3. Germline V gene lookup returns CDR1 MNHEY and CDR2 SVGAGI. V lost 2 bases, J lost 4 bases, and 12 bases lay in between.

The J gene is TRBJ2-5, the V gene TRBV7-8; 7 bases map to TRBD2. V gave up 7 bases and J gave up 0 bases; unmatched junction bases: 8. The CDR3 has 15 amino acids. Germline V gene lookup returns CDR1 SGHVS and CDR2 FQNEAQ. CDR3: CASIKTSRYQETQYF. The CDR3, as DNA: TGTGCCAGCATTAAGACTAGCAGGTACCAAGAGACCCAGTACTTC. Full variable domain (remainder filled in from reference TRBV7-8 and TRBJ2-5): GAGVSQSPRYKVAKRGQDVALRCDPISGHVSLFWYQQALGQGPEFLTYFQNEAQLDKSGLPSDRFFAERPEGSVSTLKIQRTQQEDSAVYLCASIKTSRYQETQYFGPGTRLLVL.